Below, 21 T cell receptor beta chains from the same sample are listed, as sequenced in a study of molecular identifiers for immune sequencing clone quantification. In TCRdb, the PCR reads were re-called with MiXCR into one record per CDR3 protein. The profile shows about half a million distinct CDR3 sequences, roughly 24% of them singletons. Sequenced: naive CD8+ T cells from blood, with Jurkat cell RNA spiked in. Subset: FACS-sorted CD8+CD4-CCR7+CD45RA+ naive T cells. Receptor source: a human donor in good health. Some libraries in this study had Jurkat cell RNA spiked in.

This clonotype was seen only a few times. The chain carries TRBV4-3 and TRBJ2-7, with a tentative D call TRBD2 (5 bases). CDR1 and CDR2 (germline): LGHNA, YSLEER. V dropped 3 bases and J dropped 10 bases, with 22 bases sitting between them. The CDR3 runs 15 residues. DNA for the CDR3: TGCGCCAGCAGCCAGGAACTGGTTGCGTGGGGAGAACAGTACTTC. This encodes CASSQELVAWGEQYF.

V is TRBV19 and J is TRBJ2-7, with 10 bases that match TRBD2. Germline loops: CDR1 LNHDA, CDR2 SQIVND (reference sequence). The length of the CDR3 is 16 residues. J was trimmed by 3 bases and V by 5 bases; bases with no gene match: 10. The CDR3 sequence is CASSLSSSGRYYEQYF. DNA for the CDR3: TGTGCCAGTAGTCTCTCCTCTAGCGGGAGATACTACGAGCAGTACTTC.

As regards this clonotype: A read error may account for a junction end that differs from germline. V usage is TRBV11-3 and J usage is TRBJ2-1, with D tentatively TRBD2 (7 bases). The CDR3 is made up of 15 amino acids. Germline V gene lookup returns CDR1 SGHNT and CDR2 YENEEA. CDR3 protein: CASSLRGAGADEQLF. DNA for the CDR3: TGTGCCAGCAGCTTAAGGGGGGCGGGGGCTGATGAGCAGCTCTTC.

This clonotype was counted a few times. The chain joins TRBV20-1 to TRBJ2-5, with D perhaps matching TRBD2 (6 bases). Germline CDR1 is DFQATT and CDR2 is SNEGSKA (reference sequence). Deletions cut 0 bases from V and 5 bases from J, with 7 bases between. There are 12 residues in the CDR3. CDR3 DNA sequence: TGCAGTGCTAGAGACGGGAGTGAGACCCAGTACTTC. Translation gives CSARDGSETQYF.

This clonotype occurred a few times. The chain combines TRBV24-1 with TRBJ2-5; 8 nucleotides align to TRBD2. Trimming took 5 bases from V and 4 from J; bases not matched to a gene: 11. The CDR3 sequence is 16 residues long. Per the germline V gene, CDR1 is KGHDR and CDR2 is SFDVKD. The CDR3 sequence: CATSGVGSGSLETQYF. The CDR3 DNA reads as TGTGCCACCAGTGGAGTTGGCAGCGGGAGTTTAGAGACCCAGTACTTC.

This chain uses TRBV24-1 with TRBJ1-1, with a tentative D call TRBD1 (6 bases). Germline CDR1 is KGHDR and CDR2 is SFDVKD. Trimming took 3 bases from V and 11 from J, leaving 9 bases between them. This CDR3 has 11 amino acids. The CDR3 loop reads CATSDGGKAFF. CDR3 coding DNA: TGTGCCACCAGTGATGGGGGCAAGGCTTTCTTT.

This clonotype came up a few times. This chain uses TRBV7-9 with TRBJ2-7; perhaps TRBD2 as D (6 bases). Germline assignment: CDR1 SEHNR and CDR2 FQNEAQ (reference sequence). This CDR3 spans 14 amino acids. With 1 base removed from V and 2 bases from J, the gap between germline ends came to 9 bases. The CDR3 here is CASSLVGLTYEQYF. The CDR3 DNA sequence: TGTGCCAGCAGCTTAGTAGGACTAACCTACGAGCAGTACTTC.

At least ten counts were recorded for this clonotype. The V gene is TRBV28, the J gene TRBJ1-6, with unresolved D. The CDR3 covers 15 residues. Germline CDR1 and CDR2: MDHEN and SYDVKM. The V and J ends lost 7 bases and 7 bases respectively, with 17 bases between them. CDR3 in DNA: TGTGCCAGCACCCTTTTTTCGACACCAAATTCACCCCTCCACTTT. This codes for CASTLFSTPNSPLHF.

The gene calls are TRBV20-1 and TRBJ1-1, with D tentatively TRBD1 (6 bases). There are 13 residues in the CDR3. Looked up from germline, CDR1 is DFQATT and CDR2 is SNEGSKA (reference sequence). V lost 2 bases and J 2 bases, leaving 9 bases between the germline ends. The CDR3 DNA reads as TGCAGTGCTAGATCCAGGGGAAACACTGAAGCTTTCTTT. This translates into CSARSRGNTEAFF.

This clonotype has just a few counts. This rearrangement joins TRBV25-1 to TRBJ2-1, with 7 bases aligning to TRBD2. Germline V lookup: CDR1 MGHDK, CDR2 SYGVNS. The CDR3 extends over 15 amino acids. The V gene end was trimmed by 6 bases and the J gene end by 3 bases; junction bases not matched to a gene: 8. CDR3 in amino acids: CASRIAGAGYNEQFF. The CDR3, as DNA: TGTGCCAGCAGAATCGCGGGAGCGGGCTACAATGAGCAGTTCTTC.

This clonotype was seen repeatedly, ten times or more. The J gene is TRBJ1-5, the V gene TRBV7-9; the match to TRBD1 covers 7 bases. Trimming removed 1 base from V and 6 bases from J; junction bases left unmatched: 6. Germline V gives CDR1 SEHNR, CDR2 FQNEAQ (reference sequence). The CDR3 sequence is 15 residues long. The CDR3 sequence: CASSLGRGGGQPQHF. In nucleotides, the CDR3 is TGTGCCAGCAGCTTAGGTCGAGGGGGCGGTCAGCCCCAGCATTTT.

This clonotype has more than one count but fewer than ten. The CDR3 DNA follows: TGTGCCAGCAGTCCGGGGGGCAGGGGGTCTCTTGGGGCCAACGTCCTGACTTTC. Its translation is CASSPGGRGSLGANVLTF. This chain joins TRBV11-2 and TRBJ2-6; D assignment may be TRBD1 or TRBD2 (7 bases each). Germline V gives CDR1 SGHAT, CDR2 FQNNGV. The CDR3 has 18 residues. Deletions cut 6 bases from V and 3 bases from J, with 21 bases between.

This clonotype came up a few times. The V gene is TRBV28, the J gene TRBJ1-6, with 7 nucleotides matching TRBD1. Germline V gives CDR1 MDHEN, CDR2 SYDVKM. V was pared by 6 bases and J by 4 bases, with 6 bases of the junction left unmatched. The CDR3 has 15 amino acids. In DNA form, the CDR3 reads TGTGCCAGCAGCTACCAGGGGGGGTATAATTCACCCCTCCACTTT. Translated, it gives CASSYQGGYNSPLHF.

Comments on this clonotype: One end of the junction does not line up with germline, which may come from a read error. V is TRBV27 and J is TRBJ1-5; 11 bases align to TRBD1. This CDR3 contains 15 residues. The germline V gene has CDR1 MNHEY and CDR2 SMNVEV (reference sequence). The CDR3 region has the DNA TGTGCCAACAGTTCAGGACAGGGGGCTTTTCAGCCCCAGCATTTT. This codes for CANSSGQGAFQPQHF.

This clonotype was seen a handful of times. V is TRBV6-2 or TRBV6-3 and J is TRBJ2-5; possible D gene TRBD1, 7 bases. Trimming took 5 bases from V and 2 from J, leaving 18 bases between them. The germline V gene encodes CDR1 MNHEY and CDR2 SVGEGT. This CDR3 region has 16 residues. The CDR3 is CASSRGTDILQETQYF. For the CDR3, the DNA is TGTGCCAGCAGTCGCGGGACAGATATTCTACAAGAGACCCAGTACTTC.

There are many counts of this clonotype. The chain carries TRBV7-9 and TRBJ2-3; 13 bases line up with TRBD2. This CDR3 has 17 amino acids. Germline V gene data show CDR1 as SEHNR and CDR2 as FQNEAQ (reference sequence). Trimming cost V 5 bases and J 2 bases; bases outside gene matches: 7. The CDR3 region is CASSPGLAGDYTDTQYF. The CDR3 nucleotides are TGTGCCAGCAGCCCCGGACTAGCGGGGGACTACACAGATACGCAGTATTTT.

This clonotype was counted at least ten times. The J gene is TRBJ1-4, the V gene TRBV13, with D unclear. The CDR3 runs to 15 residues. Trimming cost V 2 bases and J 0 bases, with 7 bases left between them. CDR1 is PRHDT, CDR2 FYEKMQ, per germline (reference sequence). CDR3 amino acids: CASSLRQATNEKLFF. CDR3 coding DNA: TGTGCCAGCAGCTTAAGGCAAGCAACTAATGAAAAACTGTTTTTT.

This clonotype was counted between two and nine times. The V gene is TRBV27, the J gene TRBJ2-7, with D unresolved. Germline V lookup: CDR1 MNHEY, CDR2 SMNVEV (reference sequence). V lost 0 bases, J lost 2 bases, and 14 bases lay in between. The CDR3 is 16 residues long. The CDR3 nucleotides read TGTGCCAGCAGTTTATCGGCTCCCGGGTTAACCTACGAGCAGTACTTC. This gives the protein CASSLSAPGLTYEQYF.

V usage is TRBV7-9 and J usage is TRBJ2-7, with 9 bases aligning to TRBD1. Germline loops: CDR1 SEHNR, CDR2 FQNEAQ (reference sequence). The V gene end was trimmed by 3 bases and the J gene end by 4 bases; junction bases not matched to a gene: 4. CDR3 length equals 14 residues. This chain's CDR3 is CASSFGTGWYEQYF. The CDR3 DNA reads as TGTGCCAGCAGCTTCGGGACAGGGTGGTACGAGCAGTACTTC.

With respect to this clonotype: A much larger clone differs from this one at a single base, so this may be a read error. The missing conserved phenylalanine or tryptophan at the end of this CDR3 makes a read error likely. V and J are TRBV5-8 and TRBJ2-5, with 7 bases that match TRBD2. The germline CDR1 and CDR2 sequences are SGHTS and YDEGEE. CDR3 length: 17 amino acids. The CDR3 spells CASSFPGGLADGETQYL. Written as DNA, the CDR3 is TGCGCCAGCAGCTTCCCAGGCGGGCTAGCGGACGGGGAGACCCAGTACCTC.

This clonotype was counted ten times or more. The chain couples TRBV6-5 to TRBJ2-7; TRBD2 aligns across 8 bases. The CDR3 runs 14 residues. The J segment lost 4 bases and the V segment lost 4 bases, leaving 6 bases of the junction unmatched. CDR1 is MNHEY, CDR2 SVGAGI, per germline. Written as DNA, the CDR3 is TGTGCCAGCAGTTCGGCGGGAGGCGGATACGAGCAGTACTTC. As protein: CASSSAGGGYEQYF.